The 8 T cell receptor beta chains below all came from one sample that was sequenced in a study of naive and memory T cell subsets. An equimolar mix of two oligonucleotides served as the beta constant-region primer for TRBC1 and TRBC2. TCRdb redid the calling of the UMI-ligation and nested PCR reads with MiXCR, one entry per CDR3 protein. The sample has around 90,000 distinct CDR3 sequences, around 7% seen once. The source material was central memory CD4+ T cells from blood. Receptor source: a human donor in good health.

This clonotype was observed many times. The chain joins TRBV7-2 to TRBJ1-1; D call uncertain. The length of the CDR3 is 15 residues. V dropped 4 bases and J dropped 5 bases, with 17 bases sitting between them. Germline CDR1 and CDR2: SGHTA and FQGNSA. CDR3 region: CASSWDFNFGTEAFF. The CDR3 nucleotides are TGTGCCAGCAGCTGGGATTTTAATTTTGGGACTGAAGCTTTCTTT. The variable domain in full, completed from reference TRBV7-2 and TRBJ1-1, reads GAGVSQSPSNKVTEKGKDVELRCDPISGHTALYWYRQSLGQGLEFLIYFQGNSAPDKSGLPSDRFSAERTGGSVSTLTIQRTQQEDSAVYLCASSWDFNFGTEAFFGQGTRLTVV.

At least ten counts were recorded for this clonotype. The chain links TRBV7-2 to TRBJ1-6; D gene unclear. Trimming took off 5 bases at V and 2 bases at J, with 7 bases between the two ends. In germline, CDR1 is SGHTA, CDR2 FQGNSA. This CDR3 has 14 residues. The CDR3 here is CASSLQPYNSPLHF. The CDR3 DNA reads as TGTGCCAGCAGCCTACAGCCCTATAATTCACCCCTCCACTTT.

In this sample, this clonotype turned up a few times. The chain is built from TRBV24-1 and TRBJ2-3; D is possibly TRBD2 (5 bases). There are 14 residues in the CDR3. Germline assignment: CDR1 KGHDR and CDR2 SFDVKD. V gave up 1 base and J gave up 8 bases, with 12 bases separating them. The CDR3 nucleotides are TGTGCCACCAGTGATTTTGGACTCTCTCCTACGCAGTATTTT. Translating gives CATSDFGLSPTQYF.

This clonotype was observed many times. The chain uses TRBV12-3 or TRBV12-4 and TRBJ1-6, with a possible D match to TRBD1 (5 bases). CDR3 length equals 14 residues. V lost 6 bases, J lost 9 bases, and 15 bases lay in between. The chain's CDR3 is CASSPRGGRSPLHF. CDR3 DNA: TGTGCCAGCAGCCCCCGCGGGGGTCGTTCACCCCTCCACTTT.

There are many counts of this clonotype. This rearrangement joins TRBV30 to TRBJ2-3; 8 bases are a match to TRBD2. The CDR3 has 15 amino acids. The V and J ends lost 5 bases and 2 bases, in that order; junction bases with no gene match: 9. Germline lookup yields CDR1 GTSNPN and CDR2 SVGIG (reference sequence). Written as DNA, the CDR3 is TGTGCCTGGTTGAAGCGGGAGATTCCCACAGATACGCAGTATTTT. Protein: CAWLKREIPTDTQYF.

This clonotype showed up many times. The chain employs TRBV27 and TRBJ1-5; a possible D gene is TRBD1 (5 bases). Germline CDR1 reads MNHEY; CDR2 reads SMNVEV (reference sequence). The CDR3 consists of 13 residues. Trimming pared 6 bases from V and 4 bases from J, leaving 10 bases between. Here the CDR3 reads CASRRQTNQPQHF. CDR3 DNA sequence: TGTGCCAGCAGAAGACAGACTAATCAGCCCCAGCATTTT.

In this sample, this clonotype turned up many times. V gene TRBV29-1 combines with J gene TRBJ2-1, with 7 bases identical to TRBD1. Trimming removed 6 bases from V and 3 bases from J; junction bases left unmatched: 11. The CDR3 has 15 residues. The germline V gene encodes CDR1 SQVTM and CDR2 ANQGSEA. DNA of the CDR3: TGCAGCGTGGAGCCACAGGGGAGAGGCTACAATGAGCAGTTCTTC. It specifies CSVEPQGRGYNEQFF.

In regard to this clonotype: Compared with germline, one end of the junction differs, possibly owing to a read error. This chain connects TRBV20-1 to TRBJ2-5; TRBD2 matches at 11 bases. There are 17 residues in the CDR3. Germline CDR1 DFQATT, CDR2 SNEGSKA (reference sequence). The CDR3 sequence is CSAGDRIAGGLQETQYF. CDR3 nucleotide sequence: TGCAGTGCTGGAGATCGGATAGCGGGGGGGCTCCAAGAGACCCAGTACTTC.